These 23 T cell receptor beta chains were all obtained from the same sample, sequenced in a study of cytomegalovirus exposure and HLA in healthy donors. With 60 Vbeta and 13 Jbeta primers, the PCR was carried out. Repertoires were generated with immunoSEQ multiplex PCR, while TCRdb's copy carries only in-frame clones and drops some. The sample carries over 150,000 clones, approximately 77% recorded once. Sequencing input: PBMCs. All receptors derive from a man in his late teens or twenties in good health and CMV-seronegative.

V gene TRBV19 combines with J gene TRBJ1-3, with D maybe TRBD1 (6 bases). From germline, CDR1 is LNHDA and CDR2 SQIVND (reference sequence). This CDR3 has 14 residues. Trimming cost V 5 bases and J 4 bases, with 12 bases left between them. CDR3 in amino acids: CASSSGDGGNTIYF. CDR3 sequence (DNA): TGTGCCAGTAGTTCAGGGGACGGCGGAAACACCATATATTTT.

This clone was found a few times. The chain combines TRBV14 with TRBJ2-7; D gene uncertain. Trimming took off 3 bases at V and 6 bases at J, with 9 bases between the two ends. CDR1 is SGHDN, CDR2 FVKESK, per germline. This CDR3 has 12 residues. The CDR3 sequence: CASSHVPFEQYF. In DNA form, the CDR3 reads TGTGCCAGCAGCCATGTCCCCTTCGAGCAGTACTTC.

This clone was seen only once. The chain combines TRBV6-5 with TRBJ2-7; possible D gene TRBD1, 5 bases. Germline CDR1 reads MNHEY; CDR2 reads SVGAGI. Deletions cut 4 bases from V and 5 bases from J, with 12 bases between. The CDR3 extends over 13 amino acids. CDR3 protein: CASSSQGSHEQYF. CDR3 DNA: TGTGCCAGCAGTTCGCAGGGTTCACACGAGCAGTACTTC.

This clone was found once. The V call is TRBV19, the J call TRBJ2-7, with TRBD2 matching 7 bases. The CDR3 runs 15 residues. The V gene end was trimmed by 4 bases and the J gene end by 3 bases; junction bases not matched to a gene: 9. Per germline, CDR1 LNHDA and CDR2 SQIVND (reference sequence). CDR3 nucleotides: TGTGCCAGTAGTAGAGGGGCTAGCGGAGACTACGAGCAGTACTTC. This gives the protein CASSRGASGDYEQYF.

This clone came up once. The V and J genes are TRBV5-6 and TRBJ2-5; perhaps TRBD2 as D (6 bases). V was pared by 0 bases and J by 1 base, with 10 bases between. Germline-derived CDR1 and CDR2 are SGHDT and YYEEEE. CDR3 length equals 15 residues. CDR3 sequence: CASSLEGSGQETQYF. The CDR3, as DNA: TGTGCCAGCAGCTTGGAAGGTAGCGGCCAAGAGACCCAGTACTTC.

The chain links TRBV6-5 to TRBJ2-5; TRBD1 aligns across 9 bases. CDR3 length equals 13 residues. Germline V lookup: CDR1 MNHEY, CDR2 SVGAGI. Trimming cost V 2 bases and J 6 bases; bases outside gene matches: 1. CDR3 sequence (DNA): TGTGCCAGCAGTTACGGGACAGGGAAGACCCAGTACTTC. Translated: CASSYGTGKTQYF.

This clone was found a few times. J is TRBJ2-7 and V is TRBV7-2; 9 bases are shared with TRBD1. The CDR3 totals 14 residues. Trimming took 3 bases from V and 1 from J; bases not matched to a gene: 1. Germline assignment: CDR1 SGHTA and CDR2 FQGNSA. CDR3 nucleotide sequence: TGTGCCAGCAGCTTCGGGACAGGGTCCTACGAGCAGTACTTC. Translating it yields CASSFGTGSYEQYF.

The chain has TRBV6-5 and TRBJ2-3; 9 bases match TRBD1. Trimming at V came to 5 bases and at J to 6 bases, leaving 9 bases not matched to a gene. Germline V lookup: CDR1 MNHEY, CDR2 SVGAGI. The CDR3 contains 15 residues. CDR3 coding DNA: TGTGCCAGCAGTGGCAGGGACAGGGACGTGGATACGCAGTATTTT. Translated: CASSGRDRDVDTQYF.

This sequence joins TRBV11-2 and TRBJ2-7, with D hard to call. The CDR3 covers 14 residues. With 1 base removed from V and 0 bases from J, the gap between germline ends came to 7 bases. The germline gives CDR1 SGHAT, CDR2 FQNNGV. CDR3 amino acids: CASSLAASSYEQYF. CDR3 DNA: TGTGCCAGCAGCTTAGCAGCGAGCTCCTACGAGCAGTACTTC.

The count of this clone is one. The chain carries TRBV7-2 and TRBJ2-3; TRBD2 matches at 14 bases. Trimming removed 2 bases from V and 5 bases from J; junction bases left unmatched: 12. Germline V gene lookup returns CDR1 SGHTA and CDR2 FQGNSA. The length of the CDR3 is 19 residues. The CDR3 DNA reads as TGTGCCAGCAGCTTACGACAGACTAGCGGGAGGGCGGGACGAGATACGCAGTATTTT. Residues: CASSLRQTSGRAGRDTQYF.

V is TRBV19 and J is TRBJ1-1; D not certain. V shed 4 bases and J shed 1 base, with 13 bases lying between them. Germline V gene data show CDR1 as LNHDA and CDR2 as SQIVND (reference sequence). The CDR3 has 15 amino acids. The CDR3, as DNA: TGTGCCAGTAGTACGAGCCTCGTCGGGAACACTGAAGCTTTCTTT. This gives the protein CASSTSLVGNTEAFF. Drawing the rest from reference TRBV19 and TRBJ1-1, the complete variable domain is DGGITQSPKYLFRKEGQNVTLSCEQNLNHDAMYWYRQDPGQGLRLIYYSQIVNDFQKGDIAEGYSVSREKKESFPLTVTSAQKNPTAFYLCASSTSLVGNTEAFFGQGTRLTVV.

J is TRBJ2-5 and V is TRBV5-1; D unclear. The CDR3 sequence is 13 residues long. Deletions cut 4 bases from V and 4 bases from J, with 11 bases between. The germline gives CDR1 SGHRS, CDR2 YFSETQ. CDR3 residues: CASSPLSGETQYF. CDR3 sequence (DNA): TGCGCCAGCAGCCCGCTGTCCGGAGAGACCCAGTACTTC.

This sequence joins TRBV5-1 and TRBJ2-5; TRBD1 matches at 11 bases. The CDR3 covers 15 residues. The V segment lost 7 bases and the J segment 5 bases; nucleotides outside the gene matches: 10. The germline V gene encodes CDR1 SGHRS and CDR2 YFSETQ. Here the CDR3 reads CASGDRGALWETQYF. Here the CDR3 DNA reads TGCGCCAGCGGGGACAGGGGGGCCCTATGGGAGACCCAGTACTTC.

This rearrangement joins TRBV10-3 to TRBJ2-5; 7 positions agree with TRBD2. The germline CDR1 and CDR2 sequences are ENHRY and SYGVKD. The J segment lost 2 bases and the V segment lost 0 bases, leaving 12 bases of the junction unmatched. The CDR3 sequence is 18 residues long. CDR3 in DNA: TGTGCCATCAGTGAGTCGAAGGGCGCAGCGGGGCAACAAGAGACCCAGTACTTC. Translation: CAISESKGAAGQQETQYF.

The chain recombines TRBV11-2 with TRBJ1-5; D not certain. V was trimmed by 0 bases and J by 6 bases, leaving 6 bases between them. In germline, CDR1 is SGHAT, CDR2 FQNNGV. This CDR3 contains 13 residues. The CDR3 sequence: CASSLDASQPQHF. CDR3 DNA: TGTGCCAGCAGCTTAGATGCGAGTCAGCCCCAGCATTTT.

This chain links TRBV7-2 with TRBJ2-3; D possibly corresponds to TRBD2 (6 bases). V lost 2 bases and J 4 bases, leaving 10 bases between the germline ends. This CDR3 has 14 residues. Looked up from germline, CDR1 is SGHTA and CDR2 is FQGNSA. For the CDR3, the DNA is TGTGCCAGCAGCTTATTGGGGGGATCAGATACGCAGTATTTT. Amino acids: CASSLLGGSDTQYF.

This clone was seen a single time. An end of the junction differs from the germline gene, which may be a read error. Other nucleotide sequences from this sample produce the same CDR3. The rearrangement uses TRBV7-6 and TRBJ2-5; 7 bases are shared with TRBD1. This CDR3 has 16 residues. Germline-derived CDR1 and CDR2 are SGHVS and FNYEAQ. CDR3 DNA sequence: TGTGCCAGCAGCTCAGGACGAGGGACAGCTCAAGAAACCCAGTACTTC. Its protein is CASSSGRGTAQETQYF.

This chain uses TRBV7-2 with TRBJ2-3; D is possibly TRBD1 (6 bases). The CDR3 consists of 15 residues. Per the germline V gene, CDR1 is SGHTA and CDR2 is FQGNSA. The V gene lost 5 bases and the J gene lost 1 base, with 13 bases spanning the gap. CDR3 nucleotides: TGTGCCAGCAGCCTCCGACCAGGGGGCACAGATACGCAGTATTTT. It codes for CASSLRPGGTDTQYF.

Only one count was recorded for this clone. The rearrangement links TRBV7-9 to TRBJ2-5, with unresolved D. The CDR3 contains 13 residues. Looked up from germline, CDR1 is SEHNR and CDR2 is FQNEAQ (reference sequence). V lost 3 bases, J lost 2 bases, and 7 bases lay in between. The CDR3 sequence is CASSLSQQETQYF. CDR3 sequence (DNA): TGTGCCAGCAGCTTGTCACAGCAAGAGACCCAGTACTTC.

The CDR3: CASSPRQKYYGYTF. In DNA form, the CDR3 reads TGTGCCAGCAGTCCCCGACAGAAATACTATGGCTACACCTTC. The chain recombines TRBV28 with TRBJ1-2; possible D gene TRBD1, 5 bases. The CDR3 spans 14 residues. Per germline, CDR1 MDHEN and CDR2 SYDVKM. Trimming left V 5 bases short and J 3 bases short, with 13 bases between.

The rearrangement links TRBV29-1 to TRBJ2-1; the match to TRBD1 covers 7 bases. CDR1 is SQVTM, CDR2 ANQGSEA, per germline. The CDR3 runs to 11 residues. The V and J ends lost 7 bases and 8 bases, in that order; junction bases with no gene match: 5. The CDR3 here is CSGRQGHEQFF. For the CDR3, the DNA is TGCAGCGGGCGACAGGGCCATGAGCAGTTCTTC.

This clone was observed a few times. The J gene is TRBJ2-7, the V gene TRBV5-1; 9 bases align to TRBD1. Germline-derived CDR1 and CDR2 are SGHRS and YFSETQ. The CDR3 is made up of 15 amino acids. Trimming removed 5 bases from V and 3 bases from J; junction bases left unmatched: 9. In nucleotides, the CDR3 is TGCGCCAGCAGTAGGGGTGGGACAGGGCTCTACGAGCAGTACTTC. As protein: CASSRGGTGLYEQYF.

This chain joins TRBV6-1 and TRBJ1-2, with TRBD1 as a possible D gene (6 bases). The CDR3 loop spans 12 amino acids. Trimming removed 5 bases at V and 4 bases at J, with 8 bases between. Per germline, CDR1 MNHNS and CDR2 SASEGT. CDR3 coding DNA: TGTGCCAGCAGTACAGGGTTCTATGGCTACACCTTC. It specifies CASSTGFYGYTF.